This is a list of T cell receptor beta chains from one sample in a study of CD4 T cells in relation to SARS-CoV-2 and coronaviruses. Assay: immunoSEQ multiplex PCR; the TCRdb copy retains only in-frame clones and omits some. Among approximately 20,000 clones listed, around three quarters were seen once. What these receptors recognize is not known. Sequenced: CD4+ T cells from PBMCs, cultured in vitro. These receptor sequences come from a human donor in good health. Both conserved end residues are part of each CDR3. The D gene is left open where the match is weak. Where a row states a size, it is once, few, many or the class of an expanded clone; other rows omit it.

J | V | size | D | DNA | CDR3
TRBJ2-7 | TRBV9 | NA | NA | TGTGCCAGCAGCGTAGAAGGGCTAGCTAATTACGAGCAGTACTTC | CASSVEGLANYEQYF
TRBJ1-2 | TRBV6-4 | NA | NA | TGTGCCAGCAGCCAAGGGGCAGAGAATGGCTACACCTTC | CASSQGAENGYTF
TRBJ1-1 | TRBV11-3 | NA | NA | TGTGCCAGCAGCCGAACGGTAGTCACTGAAGCTTTCTTT | CASSRTVVTEAFF
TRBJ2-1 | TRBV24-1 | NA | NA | TGTGCCACCAGTGACGCCGGGACTGACCGTCCGGATGAGCAGTTCTTC | CATSDAGTDRPDEQFF
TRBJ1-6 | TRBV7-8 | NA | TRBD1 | TGTGCCAGCAGCCTTCAGGGGGAGGTTTCACCCCTCCACTTT | CASSLQGEVSPLHF
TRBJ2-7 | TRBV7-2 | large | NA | TGTGCCAGCAGCTTACCGCGGGGCGAGCAGTACTTC | CASSLPRGEQYF
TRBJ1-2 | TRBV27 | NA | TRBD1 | TGTGCCACACGGGACAGGGGAGAGGACTATGGCTACACCTTC | CATRDRGEDYGYTF
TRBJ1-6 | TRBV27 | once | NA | TGTGCCAGCAGTTTAAAGGTCGCAGGGGCCTATAATTCACCCCTCCACTTT | CASSLKVAGAYNSPLHF
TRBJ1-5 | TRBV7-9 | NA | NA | TGTGCCAGCAGCTTTTCGGCGAATAGCAATCAGCCCCAGCATTTT | CASSFSANSNQPQHF
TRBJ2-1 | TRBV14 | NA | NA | TGTGCCAGCAGCCAAGGAGGGGATGAGCAGTTCTTC | CASSQGGDEQFF
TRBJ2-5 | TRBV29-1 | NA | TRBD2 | TGCAGCGTGCGGGGACTACCCGACCAGGAGACCCAGTACTTC | CSVRGLPDQETQYF
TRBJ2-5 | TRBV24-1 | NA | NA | TGTGCCACCAGTGATTTTCAGCAGGGTGAGACCCAGTACTTC | CATSDFQQGETQYF
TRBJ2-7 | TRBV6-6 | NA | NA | TGTGCCAGCAGTTACTCGAAAGGGGCCCCGGGGGCCGAGCAGTACTTC | CASSYSKGAPGAEQYF
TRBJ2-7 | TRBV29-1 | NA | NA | TGCAGCGTCTCCCAGGATTCCTACGAGCAGTACTTC | CSVSQDSYEQYF
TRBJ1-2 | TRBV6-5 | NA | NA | TGTGCCAGCAACCCGTCAGGCGCGGGCTATGGCTACACCTTC | CASNPSGAGYGYTF
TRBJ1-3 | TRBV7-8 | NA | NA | TGTGCCAGCGGGGGAGGGTATTTCTCTGGAAACACCATATATTTT | CASGGGYFSGNTIYF
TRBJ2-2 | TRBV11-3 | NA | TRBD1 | TGTGCCAGCAGCTTACGGCCAGGGGGCGGCACCGGGGAGCTGTTTTTT | CASSLRPGGGTGELFF
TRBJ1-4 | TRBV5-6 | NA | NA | TGTGCCAGCAGCCCAACCAACCGAGCAACTAATGAAAAACTGTTTTTT | CASSPTNRATNEKLFF
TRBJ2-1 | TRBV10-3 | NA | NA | TGTGCCATCAGTGAGTCTTCTAGCGCCTCCTACAATGAGCAGTTCTTC | CAISESSSASYNEQFF
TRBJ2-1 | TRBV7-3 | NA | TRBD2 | TGTGCCAGCAGCTTAGAGTCTAGCGGGAACTACAATGAGCAGTTCTTC | CASSLESSGNYNEQFF
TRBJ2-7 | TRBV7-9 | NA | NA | TGTGCCAGCAGCTTGGTTCGGCTAGCGAGTACCTATAAGCAGTACTTC | CASSLVRLASTYKQYF
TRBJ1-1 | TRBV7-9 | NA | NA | TGTGCCAGCAGCTTAGGGGGCTGGGAACGGGTTGAAGCTTTCTTT | CASSLGGWERVEAFF
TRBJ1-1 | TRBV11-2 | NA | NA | TGTGCCAGCAGCTTACGTACTGAAGCTTTCTTT | CASSLRTEAFF
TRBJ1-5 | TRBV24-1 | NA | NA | TGTGCCACCAGTGGTTTACAGGGTCAGCCCCAGCATTTT | CATSGLQGQPQHF
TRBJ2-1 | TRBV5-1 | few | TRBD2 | TGCGCCAGCAGCCCCGATAGCGGGAGGGCCCACAATGAGCAGTTCTTC | CASSPDSGRAHNEQFF
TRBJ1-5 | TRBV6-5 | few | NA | TGTGCCAGCACCATCCTCCGGGGTCAGCCCCAGCATTTT | CASTILRGQPQHF
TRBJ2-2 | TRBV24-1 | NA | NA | TGTGCCACCAACCCGGGGTCCGGGGAGCTGTTTTTT | CATNPGSGELFF
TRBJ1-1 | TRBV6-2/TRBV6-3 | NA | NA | TGTGCCAGCAGTTACGAGACTGAAGCTTTCTTT | CASSYETEAFF
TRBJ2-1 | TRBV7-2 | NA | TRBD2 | TGTGCCAGCAGCTTCCCGGGACTAGCTGAAGCTCCCTCCTACAATGAGCAGTTCTTC | CASSFPGLAEAPSYNEQFF
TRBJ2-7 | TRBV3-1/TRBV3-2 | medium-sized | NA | TGTGCCAGCAGCCAAGCGTCTAGAGGCGAGCAGTACTTC | CASSQASRGEQYF
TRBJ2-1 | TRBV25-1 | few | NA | TGTGCCAGCAGTGATTTTGGGGGCTCTTGGAATGAGCAGTTCTTC | CASSDFGGSWNEQFF
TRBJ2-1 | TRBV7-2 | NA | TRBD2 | TGTGCCAGCAGCTTAAGTGTGACTAGCGCCTACAATGAGCAGTTCTTC | CASSLSVTSAYNEQFF
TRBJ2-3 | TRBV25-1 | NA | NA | TGTGCCAGCAGTGAAGGACGTCTTGGCACAGATACGCAGTATTTT | CASSEGRLGTDTQYF
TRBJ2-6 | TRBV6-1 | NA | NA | TGTGCCAGCAGTGAGGCAAGGACCAGTGTCGCTGGGGCCAACGTCCTGACTTTC | CASSEARTSVAGANVLTF
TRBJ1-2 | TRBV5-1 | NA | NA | TGCGCCAGCAGCCTGGACAGAGGTGGCTACACCTTC | CASSLDRGGYTF
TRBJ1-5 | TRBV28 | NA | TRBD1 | TGTGCCAGCAGTTCAACAGGGACAGGGGGAGGTAAGCAGCCCCAGCATTTT | CASSSTGTGGGKQPQHF
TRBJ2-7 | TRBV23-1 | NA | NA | TGCGCCAGCAGTCATTCGGGAGTAAACAACTCCTACGAGCAGTACTTC | CASSHSGVNNSYEQYF
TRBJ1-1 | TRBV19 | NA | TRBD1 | TGTGCCGGAGGACAGGGGCTGAGGAACACTGAAGCTTTCTTT | CAGGQGLRNTEAFF
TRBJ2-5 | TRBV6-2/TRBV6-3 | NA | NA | TGTGCCAGCAGTCCCCTCAGCGAGAAAGAGACCCAGTACTTC | CASSPLSEKETQYF
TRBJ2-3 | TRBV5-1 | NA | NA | TGCGCCAGCAGCTTGGAACGTAGCACAGATACGCAGTATTTT | CASSLERSTDTQYF
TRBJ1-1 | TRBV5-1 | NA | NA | TGCGCCAGCAGCTTGGCAGGCAGGGAGACTGAAGCTTTCTTT | CASSLAGRETEAFF
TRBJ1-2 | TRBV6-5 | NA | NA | TGTGCCAGCTCGGACAGCCCCCTCGGGGGCTACACCTTC | CASSDSPLGGYTF
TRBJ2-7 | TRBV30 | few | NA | TGTGCCTGGAGTATTGCACCTCACGAGCAGTACTTC | CAWSIAPHEQYF
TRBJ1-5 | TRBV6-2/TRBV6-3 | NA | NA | TGTGCCAGCAGCTCCTATGGCAATCAGCCCCAGCATTTT | CASSSYGNQPQHF
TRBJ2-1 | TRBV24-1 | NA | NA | TGTGCCACCAGGGCGGGGACAGAGTACTACAATGAGCAGTTCTTC | CATRAGTEYYNEQFF
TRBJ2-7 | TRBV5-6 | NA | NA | TGTGCCAGCAGCGCGGACAGCTCCTACGAGCAGTACTTC | CASSADSSYEQYF
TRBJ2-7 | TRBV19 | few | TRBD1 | TGTGCCAGTAGCAAACAACAGGGGTACGAGCAGTACTTC | CASSKQQGYEQYF
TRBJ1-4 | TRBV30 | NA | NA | TGTGCCTGGAGCAAGGTCCAGACTAATGAAAAACTGTTTTTT | CAWSKVQTNEKLFF
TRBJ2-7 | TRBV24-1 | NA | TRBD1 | TGTGCCACCCAAGGGACAGCCTACGAGCAGTACTTC | CATQGTAYEQYF
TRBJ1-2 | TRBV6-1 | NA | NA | TGTGCCAGCAGTGAAGCAACTGCACGGGTTGGCTACACCTTC | CASSEATARVGYTF
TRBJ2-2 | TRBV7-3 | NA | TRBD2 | TGTGCCAGCAGCAAAACTAGCGGGAGGGGGGAGCTGTTTTTT | CASSKTSGRGELFF
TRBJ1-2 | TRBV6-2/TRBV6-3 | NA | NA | TGTGCCAGCAGCCTCCGGGACTCACATGGCTACACCTTC | CASSLRDSHGYTF
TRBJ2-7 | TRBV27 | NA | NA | TGTGCCAGCAGTTTATCGATAGAGGAAACCTACGAGCAGTACTTC | CASSLSIEETYEQYF